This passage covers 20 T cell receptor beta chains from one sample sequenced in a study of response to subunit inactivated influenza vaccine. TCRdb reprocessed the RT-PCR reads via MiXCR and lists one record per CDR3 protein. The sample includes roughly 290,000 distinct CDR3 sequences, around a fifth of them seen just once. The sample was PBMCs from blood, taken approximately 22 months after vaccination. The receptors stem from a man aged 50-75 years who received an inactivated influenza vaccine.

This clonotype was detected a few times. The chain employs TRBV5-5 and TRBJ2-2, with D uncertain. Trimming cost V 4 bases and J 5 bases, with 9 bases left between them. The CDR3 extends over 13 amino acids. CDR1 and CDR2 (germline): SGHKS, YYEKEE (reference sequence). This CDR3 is CASSPVRTGELFF. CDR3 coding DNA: TGTGCCAGCAGCCCAGTTCGGACCGGGGAGCTGTTTTTT. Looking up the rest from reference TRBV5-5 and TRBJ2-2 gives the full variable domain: DAGVTQSPTHLIKTRGQQVTLRCSPISGHKSVSWYQQVLGQGPQFIFQYYEKEERGRGNFPDRFSARQFPNYSSELNVNALLLGDSALYLCASSPVRTGELFFGEGSRLTVL.

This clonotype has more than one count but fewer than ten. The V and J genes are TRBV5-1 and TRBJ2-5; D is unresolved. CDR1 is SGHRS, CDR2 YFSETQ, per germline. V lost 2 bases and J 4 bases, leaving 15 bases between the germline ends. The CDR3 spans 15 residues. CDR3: CASSFQSAQAETQYF. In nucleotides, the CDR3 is TGCGCCAGCAGCTTTCAATCCGCGCAGGCAGAGACCCAGTACTTC.

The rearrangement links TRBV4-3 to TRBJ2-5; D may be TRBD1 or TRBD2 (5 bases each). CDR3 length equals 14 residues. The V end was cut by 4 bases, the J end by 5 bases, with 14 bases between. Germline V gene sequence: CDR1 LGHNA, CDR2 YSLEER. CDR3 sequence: CASSRNYGAETQYF. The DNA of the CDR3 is TGCGCCAGCAGCCGGAACTACGGGGCGGAGACCCAGTACTTC.

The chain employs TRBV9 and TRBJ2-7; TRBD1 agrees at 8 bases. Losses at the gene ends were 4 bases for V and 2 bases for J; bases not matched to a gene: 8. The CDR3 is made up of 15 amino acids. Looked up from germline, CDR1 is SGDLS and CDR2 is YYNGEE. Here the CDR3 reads CASSPHSTGAYEQYF. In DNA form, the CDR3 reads TGTGCCAGCAGCCCACACTCGACAGGGGCCTACGAGCAGTACTTC.

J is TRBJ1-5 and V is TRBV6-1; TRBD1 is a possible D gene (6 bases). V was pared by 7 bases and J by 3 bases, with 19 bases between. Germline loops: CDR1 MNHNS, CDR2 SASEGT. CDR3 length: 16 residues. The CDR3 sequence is CASTPGGWTVNQPQHF. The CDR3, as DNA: TGTGCCAGCACCCCGGGGGGTTGGACAGTCAATCAGCCCCAGCATTTT.

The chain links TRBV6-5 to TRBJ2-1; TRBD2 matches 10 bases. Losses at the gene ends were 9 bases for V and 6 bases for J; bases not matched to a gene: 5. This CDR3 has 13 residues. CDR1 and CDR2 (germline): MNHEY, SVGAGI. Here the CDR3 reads CASSTSGVNEQFF. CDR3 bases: TGTGCCAGTAGTACTAGCGGGGTCAATGAGCAGTTCTTC.

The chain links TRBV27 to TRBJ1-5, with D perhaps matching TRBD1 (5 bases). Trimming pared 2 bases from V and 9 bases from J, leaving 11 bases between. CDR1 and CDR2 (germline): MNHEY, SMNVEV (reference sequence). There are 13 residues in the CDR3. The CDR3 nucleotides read TGTGCCAGCAGTTTAATCGGTGGGGGGCCCCAGCATTTT. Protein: CASSLIGGGPQHF.

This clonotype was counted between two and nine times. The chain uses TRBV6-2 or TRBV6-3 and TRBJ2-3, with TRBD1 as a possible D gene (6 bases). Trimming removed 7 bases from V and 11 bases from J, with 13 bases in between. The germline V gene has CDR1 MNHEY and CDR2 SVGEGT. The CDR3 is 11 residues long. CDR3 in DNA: TGTGCCAGCACTAACGGACAGAAGCAGTATTTT. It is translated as CASTNGQKQYF.

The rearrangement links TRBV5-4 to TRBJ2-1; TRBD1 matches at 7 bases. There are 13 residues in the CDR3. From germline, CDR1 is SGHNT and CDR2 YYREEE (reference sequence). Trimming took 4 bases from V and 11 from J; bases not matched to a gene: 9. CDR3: CASSRGQAIQQFF. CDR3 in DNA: TGTGCCAGCAGCCGCGGACAGGCAATTCAGCAGTTCTTC. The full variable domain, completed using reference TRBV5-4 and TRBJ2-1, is ETGVTQSPTHLIKTRGQQVTLRCSSQSGHNTVSWYQQALGQGPQFIFQYYREEENGRGNFPPRFSGLQFPNYSSELNVNALELDDSALYLCASSRGQAIQQFFGPGTRLTVL.

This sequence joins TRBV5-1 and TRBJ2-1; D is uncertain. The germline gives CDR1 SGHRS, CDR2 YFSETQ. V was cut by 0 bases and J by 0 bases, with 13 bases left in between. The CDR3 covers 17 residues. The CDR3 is CASSLGGSKSSYNEQFF. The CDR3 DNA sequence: TGCGCCAGCAGCTTGGGCGGCTCCAAAAGCTCCTACAATGAGCAGTTCTTC.

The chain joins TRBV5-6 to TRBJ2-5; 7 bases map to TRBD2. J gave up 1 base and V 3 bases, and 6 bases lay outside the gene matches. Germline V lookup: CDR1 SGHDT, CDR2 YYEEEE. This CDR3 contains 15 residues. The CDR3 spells CASSSRGGGQETQYF. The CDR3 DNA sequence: TGTGCCAGCAGCTCCCGCGGCGGGGGCCAAGAGACCCAGTACTTC.

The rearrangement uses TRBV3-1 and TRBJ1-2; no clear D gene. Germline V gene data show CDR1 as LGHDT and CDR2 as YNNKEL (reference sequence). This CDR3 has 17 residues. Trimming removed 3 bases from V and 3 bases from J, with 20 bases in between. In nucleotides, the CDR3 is TGTGCCAGCAGCCACGCACCGGTGGAAGGGAGGCACTATGGCTACACCTTC. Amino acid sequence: CASSHAPVEGRHYGYTF. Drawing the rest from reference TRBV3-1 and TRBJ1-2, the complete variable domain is DTAVSQTPKYLVTQMGNDKSIKCEQNLGHDTMYWYKQDSKKFLKIMFSYNNKELIINETVPNRFSPKSPDKAHLNLHINSLELGDSAVYFCASSHAPVEGRHYGYTFGSGTRLTVV.

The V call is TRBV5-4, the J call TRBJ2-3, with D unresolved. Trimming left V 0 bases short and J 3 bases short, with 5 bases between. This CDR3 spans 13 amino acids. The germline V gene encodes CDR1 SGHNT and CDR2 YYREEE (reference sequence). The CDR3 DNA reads TGTGCCAGCAGCTTGGTAGAGACAGATACGCAGTATTTT. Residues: CASSLVETDTQYF.

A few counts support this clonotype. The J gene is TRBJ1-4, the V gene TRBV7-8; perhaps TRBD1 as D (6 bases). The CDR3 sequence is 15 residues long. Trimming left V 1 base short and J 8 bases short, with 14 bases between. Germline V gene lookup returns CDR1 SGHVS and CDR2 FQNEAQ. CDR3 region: CASSLERGRREKLFF. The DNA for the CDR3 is TGTGCCAGCAGCTTAGAGCGGGGGCGAAGAGAAAAACTGTTTTTT.

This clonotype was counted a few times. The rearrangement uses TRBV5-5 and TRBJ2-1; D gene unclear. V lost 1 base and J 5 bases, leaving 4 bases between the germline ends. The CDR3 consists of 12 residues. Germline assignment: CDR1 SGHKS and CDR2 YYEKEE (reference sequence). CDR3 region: CASSLFNNEQFF. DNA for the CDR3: TGTGCCAGCAGCTTGTTCAACAATGAGCAGTTCTTC.

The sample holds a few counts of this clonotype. The CDR3 spells CASSYSFNEQFF. CDR3 sequence (DNA): TGTGCCAGCAGTTACTCGTTCAATGAGCAGTTCTTC. The V call is TRBV6-2 or TRBV6-3, the J call TRBJ2-1, with D uncertain. V lost 0 bases and J 6 bases, leaving 3 bases between the germline ends. In germline, CDR1 is MNHEY, CDR2 SVGEGT. This CDR3 is 12 amino acids long.

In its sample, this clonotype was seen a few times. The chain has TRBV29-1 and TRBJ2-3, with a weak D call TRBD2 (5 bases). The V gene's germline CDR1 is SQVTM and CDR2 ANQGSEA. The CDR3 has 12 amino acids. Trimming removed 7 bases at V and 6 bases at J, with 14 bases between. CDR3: CSGGVGRDTQYF. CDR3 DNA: TGCAGCGGGGGAGTGGGCCGGGATACGCAGTATTTT.

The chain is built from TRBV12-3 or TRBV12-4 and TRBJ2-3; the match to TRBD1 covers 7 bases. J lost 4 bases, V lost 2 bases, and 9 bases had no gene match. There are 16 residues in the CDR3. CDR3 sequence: CASSLTLNDRADTQYF. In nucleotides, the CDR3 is TGTGCCAGCAGTTTAACCTTAAACGACAGGGCAGATACGCAGTATTTT.

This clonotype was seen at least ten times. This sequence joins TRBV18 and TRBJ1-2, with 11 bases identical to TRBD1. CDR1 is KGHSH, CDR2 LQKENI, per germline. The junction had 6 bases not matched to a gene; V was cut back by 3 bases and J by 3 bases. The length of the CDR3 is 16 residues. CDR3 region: CASSPRRGQGDYGYTF. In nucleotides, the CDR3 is TGTGCCAGCTCACCTAGACGGGGACAGGGGGACTATGGCTACACCTTC.

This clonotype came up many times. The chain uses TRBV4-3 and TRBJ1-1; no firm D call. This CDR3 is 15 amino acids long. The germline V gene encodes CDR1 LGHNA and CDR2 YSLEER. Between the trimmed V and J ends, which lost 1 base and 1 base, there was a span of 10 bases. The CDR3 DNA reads TGCGCCAGCAGCCAAGCTTCGACGAGGAACACTGAAGCTTTCTTT. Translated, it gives CASSQASTRNTEAFF.